This T cell receptor (beta chain) was sequenced in a study of blood T cell repertoires in COVID-19. Across the study: Donors in Cohort 3 who had recovered were those with two negative PCRs, healthcare professional clearance, or resolution of their symptoms. Sites in the United States, Italy and Spain provided acute and convalescent COVID-19 samples.

Trimming removed 1 base at V and 2 bases at J, with 6 bases between. CDR1 and CDR2 from the germline V gene are SGHKS and YYEKEE (reference sequence). The CDR3 contains 13 residues. Participant-reported clinical history was the basis for cohort assignment. Profiling relied on immunoSEQ multiplex PCR, and the TCRdb table lists in-frame clones only, not all of them. The sample records 210,000 or so clones, 80% to 90% being singletons. Sequenced material: PBMCs or T cells enriched from blood (not recorded which). The sequence was obtained from a woman aged 50 to 65 in a cohort exposed to, infected with or recovered from COVID-19 (not recorded which). V and J are TRBV5-5 and TRBJ1-2; no firm D call. The CDR3, as DNA: TGTGCCAGCAGCTTGTCGCTAAACTATGGCTACACCTTC. This gives the protein CASSLSLNYGYTF.